One and the same sample provided the 29 T cell receptor beta chains below, sequenced in a study of T-cell memory formation after mild COVID-19. TCRdb redid the calling of the 5' RACE reads with MiXCR, one entry per CDR3 protein. The sample carries under 300,000 distinct CDR3 sequences, approximately 16% recorded once. The specimen sequenced was PBMCs or a T cell subset sorted from them (not recorded which). Receptors were obtained from a young man who had mild COVID-19 (a few samples of this study predate the infection). Cell type and time point are not known.

Written as DNA, the CDR3 is TGTGCCATCAGTGAGTCTTTGGCGGGAAGCGGGGCGCATACAGATACGCAGTATTTT. It specifies CAISESLAGSGAHTDTQYF. The chain uses TRBV10-3 and TRBJ2-3; the match to TRBD2 covers 7 bases. The CDR3 consists of 19 residues. J lost 3 bases, V lost 0 bases, and 15 bases had no gene match. Germline V CDR1 and CDR2: ENHRY, SYGVKD.

The genes are TRBV5-1 and TRBJ2-3, with a tentative D call TRBD1 (6 bases). The CDR3 length is 16 residues. CDR1 and CDR2 from the germline V gene are SGHRS and YFSETQ. Trimming took 3 bases from V and 1 from J, leaving 15 bases between them. As DNA, the CDR3 is TGCGCCAGCAGCTGGGGACACGAGATGGGCACAGATACGCAGTATTTT. It is translated as CASSWGHEMGTDTQYF.

The sample holds a few counts of this clonotype. This chain joins TRBV12-3 or TRBV12-4 and TRBJ1-5; D uncertain. Trimming took 5 bases from V and 4 from J, leaving 15 bases between them. This CDR3 contains 15 residues. CDR3 in DNA: TGTGCCAGCAGTCCCGAACGTACCCTAAATCAGCCCCAGCATTTT. It specifies CASSPERTLNQPQHF.

The chain carries TRBV5-1 and TRBJ1-2; tentative D call: TRBD1 (5 bases). The CDR3 is made up of 14 amino acids. Germline-derived CDR1 and CDR2 are SGHRS and YFSETQ. Between the trimmed V and J ends, which lost 0 bases and 5 bases, there was a span of 11 bases. The CDR3 region is CASSLAGEGYGYTF. The CDR3 bases are TGCGCCAGCAGCTTGGCTGGGGAGGGGTATGGCTACACCTTC.

This clonotype was detected only a few times. The chain combines TRBV20-1 with TRBJ1-1; a weak D match, TRBD1 (5 bases). Germline CDR1 reads DFQATT; CDR2 reads SNEGSKA (reference sequence). V was shortened by 5 bases and J by 7 bases, with 17 bases between the two germline ends. The CDR3 has 13 residues. The CDR3 DNA reads as TGCAGTGCTCTCCGGGACTCAGCGGGTGAAGCTTTCTTT. Protein: CSALRDSAGEAFF.

This clonotype was counted ten times or more. The J gene is TRBJ2-3, the V gene TRBV5-1; 8 bases line up with TRBD2. J lost 0 bases, V lost 4 bases, and 10 bases had no gene match. CDR3 length equals 17 residues. Germline-derived CDR1 and CDR2 are SGHRS and YFSETQ. The CDR3 DNA reads TGCGCCAGCAGCCTAAGCGGGGGCCCCCTAAGCACAGATACGCAGTATTTT. This codes for CASSLSGGPLSTDTQYF.

This rearrangement joins TRBV5-1 to TRBJ2-1; no reliable D call. The CDR3 totals 16 residues. CDR1 SGHRS and CDR2 YFSETQ come from the germline V gene. Trimming took 0 bases from V and 2 from J, leaving 12 bases between them. The CDR3 is CASSLAGTSTYNEQFF. The CDR3 nucleotides are TGCGCCAGCAGCTTGGCCGGCACCAGCACCTACAATGAGCAGTTCTTC.

This clonotype was counted only a few times. The V call is TRBV2, the J call TRBJ2-7, with D hard to call. The V end was cut by 8 bases, the J end by 4 bases, with 18 bases between. The CDR3 contains 14 residues. The germline V gene has CDR1 SNHLY and CDR2 FYNNEI. The CDR3 reads CASRPRFTWYEQYV. The CDR3 DNA is TGTGCCAGCCGTCCTCGTTTCACCTGGTACGAGCAGTACGTC.

The chain joins TRBV21-1 to TRBJ2-6. TRBV21-1 is an annotated pseudogene. CDR3 length: 16 amino acids. The CDR3 region has the DNA TGTGCCAGCAGCAAAAGGATCCGAGCTGGGGCCAACGTCCTGACTTTC. This codes for CASSKRIRAGANVLTF.

This clonotype has just a few counts. The J gene is TRBJ1-3, the V gene TRBV5-1; D is undetermined. V was shortened by 0 bases and J by 0 bases, with 10 bases between the two germline ends. Germline V gene sequence: CDR1 SGHRS, CDR2 YFSETQ. The CDR3 length is 16 residues. The CDR3 loop reads CASSLGAVSSGNTIYF. The CDR3 DNA follows: TGCGCCAGCAGCTTGGGGGCCGTTTCCTCTGGAAACACCATATATTTT.

This clonotype has more than one count but fewer than ten. This chain uses TRBV5-1 with TRBJ2-2; maybe TRBD2 (5 bases). This CDR3 is 13 amino acids long. The germline CDR1 and CDR2 sequences are SGHRS and YFSETQ. The V and J ends lost 5 bases and 6 bases respectively, with 11 bases between them. The CDR3 protein is CASRPSEAGELFF. The CDR3 DNA is TGCGCCAGCAGGCCCTCGGAGGCCGGGGAGCTGTTTTTT.

This clonotype was observed a few times. This chain uses TRBV6-5 with TRBJ1-2; no clear D. The V gene lost 0 bases and the J gene lost 2 bases, with 7 bases spanning the gap. Germline V gene lookup returns CDR1 MNHEY and CDR2 SVGAGI. CDR3 length: 14 residues. CDR3 amino acids: CASSYSTRNYGYTF. CDR3 nucleotide sequence: TGTGCCAGCAGTTACTCGACGAGAAACTATGGCTACACCTTC.

This chain joins TRBV4-3 and TRBJ2-7; 9 bases align to TRBD2. J gave up 4 bases and V 5 bases, and 6 bases lay outside the gene matches. The CDR3 runs to 14 residues. Germline CDR1 LGHNA, CDR2 YSLEER. CDR3 region: CASSRASGEYEQYF. CDR3 coding DNA: TGCGCCAGCAGCAGGGCTAGCGGGGAGTACGAGCAGTACTTC.

This clonotype has a handful of counts. The junction does not match germline at one end; this may be a read error. The V gene is TRBV2, the J gene TRBJ2-1; D gene ambiguous. CDR1 and CDR2 (germline): SNHLY, FYNNEI. The CDR3 is 11 residues long. Here the CDR3 DNA reads TGTGCCAGCAGTTTTGTACAAAGGGTGGTCTTC. Protein: CASSFVQRVVF.

This rearrangement joins TRBV2 to TRBJ1-6; D is unresolved. This CDR3 contains 16 residues. V lost 1 base and J lost 6, with 13 bases in between. Germline V CDR1 and CDR2: SNHLY, FYNNEI. CDR3 DNA: TGTGCCAGCAGTGAAGGTTTGGCGGAATTTAATTCACCCCTCCACTTT. This encodes CASSEGLAEFNSPLHF.

The chain joins TRBV24-1 to TRBJ1-6; weak D call: TRBD1 (5 bases). CDR3 length: 18 amino acids. Germline CDR1 reads KGHDR; CDR2 reads SFDVKD. The V and J ends lost 12 bases and 7 bases respectively, with 30 bases between them. The DNA for the CDR3 is TGTGCCCCTCAGGGATTCTATGGCAGCGGAGACTTGAATTCACCCCTCCACTTT. Encoded protein: CAPQGFYGSGDLNSPLHF.

The chain links TRBV7-2 to TRBJ2-5, with 9 bases identical to TRBD1. CDR1 is SGHTA and CDR2 is FQGNSA in the germline V gene. V was clipped by 5 bases and J by 1 base; unmatched bases: 2. The CDR3 has 14 amino acids. The CDR3 is CASSRDRVQETQYF. The CDR3 DNA reads as TGTGCCAGCAGCCGGGACAGGGTCCAAGAGACCCAGTACTTC.

The V gene is TRBV7-9, the J gene TRBJ1-3; D unclear. The CDR3 is 14 residues long. V lost 5 bases and J lost 4, with 12 bases in between. Germline assignment: CDR1 SEHNR and CDR2 FQNEAQ (reference sequence). CDR3 coding DNA: TGTGCCAGCAGCGGAGCAGGCAGGGGAAACACCATATATTTT. Translating it yields CASSGAGRGNTIYF.

V gene TRBV12-3 or TRBV12-4 combines with J gene TRBJ1-2; 10 nucleotides match TRBD1. V lost 6 bases, J lost 4 bases, and 8 bases stayed unmatched. This CDR3 is 15 amino acids long. CDR3 in amino acids: CASRLGQGEVYGYTF. Written as DNA, the CDR3 is TGTGCCAGCAGACTCGGACAGGGGGAAGTCTATGGCTACACCTTC.

The gene calls are TRBV12-3 or TRBV12-4 and TRBJ1-1, with 7 bases lining up with TRBD1. J gave up 4 bases and V 6 bases, and 5 bases lay outside the gene matches. This CDR3 contains 13 residues. The CDR3 DNA sequence: TGTGCCAGCAGATCCGGGACAGTCACTGAAGCTTTCTTT. Amino acid sequence: CASRSGTVTEAFF.

This clonotype was seen only a few times. This chain uses TRBV29-1 with TRBJ2-3; 8 bases map to TRBD1. V lost 7 bases and J lost 6; bases outside the gene matches: 12. There are 14 residues in the CDR3. Germline CDR1 and CDR2: SQVTM and ANQGSEA. The CDR3 coding sequence is TGCAGCGCCCGTACAGGGGGTAACATGGATACGCAGTATTTT. It translates to CSARTGGNMDTQYF.

This clonotype has a handful of counts. The chain joins TRBV29-1 to TRBJ1-1; no clear D. Germline CDR1 SQVTM, CDR2 ANQGSEA. The germline V and J ends were trimmed by 3 bases and 2 bases, with 10 bases remaining between them. The CDR3 runs to 13 residues. CDR3: CSVDAVFNTEAFF. DNA for the CDR3: TGCAGCGTTGATGCAGTCTTTAACACTGAAGCTTTCTTT.

In its sample, this clonotype was seen a few times. The V gene is TRBV3-1, the J gene TRBJ1-1; TRBD1 is a possible D gene (5 bases). Trimming stripped 4 bases from V and 6 bases from J, with 12 bases between. Germline lookup yields CDR1 LGHDT and CDR2 YNNKEL (reference sequence). This CDR3 contains 13 residues. The CDR3 sequence is CASSRFDSSEAFF. Written as DNA, the CDR3 is TGTGCCAGCAGCCGCTTCGACAGTTCTGAAGCTTTCTTT.

The chain has TRBV5-1 and TRBJ1-4; 8 bases match TRBD1. CDR1 is SGHRS, CDR2 YFSETQ, per germline. The CDR3 length is 16 residues. The V segment lost 4 bases and the J segment 7 bases; nucleotides outside the gene matches: 12. For the CDR3, the DNA is TGCGCCAGCAGCCAGAAAGACGGACAGGGTTTTGAAAAACTGTTTTTT. This gives the protein CASSQKDGQGFEKLFF.

The chain joins TRBV11-2 to TRBJ1-1; D uncertain. The CDR3 is made up of 12 amino acids. V lost 5 bases to trimming and J lost 5 bases, with 9 bases between them. Germline V lookup: CDR1 SGHAT, CDR2 FQNNGV. CDR3 sequence reads: CASSQIRTEAFF. CDR3 DNA sequence: TGTGCCAGCAGCCAAATACGGACTGAAGCTTTCTTT.

This rearrangement joins TRBV4-3 to TRBJ2-2, with D possibly being TRBD1 (5 bases). The CDR3 is made up of 15 amino acids. V was cut by 4 bases and J by 4 bases, with 13 bases left in between. Per the germline V gene, CDR1 is LGHNA and CDR2 is YSLEER. In DNA form, the CDR3 reads TGCGCCAGCAGCCCAATGGGGCAGCCCACCGGGGAGCTGTTTTTT. Its translation: CASSPMGQPTGELFF.

This clonotype has a handful of counts. V and J are TRBV20-1 and TRBJ1-1; D remains unclear. Between the trimmed V and J ends, which lost 5 bases and 0 bases, there was a span of 10 bases. Germline V gene data show CDR1 as DFQATT and CDR2 as SNEGSKA (reference sequence). The CDR3 spans 13 residues. Here the CDR3 reads CSAGGRLNTEAFF. The CDR3 DNA sequence: TGCAGTGCTGGCGGACGGCTGAACACTGAAGCTTTCTTT.

This clonotype was observed a few times. The J gene is TRBJ1-5, the V gene TRBV20-1; 8 bases fit TRBD1. This CDR3 is built from 14 residues. Germline CDR1 DFQATT, CDR2 SNEGSKA (reference sequence). The ends lost 3 bases at V and 7 bases at J; junction bases unmatched: 8. In DNA, the CDR3 is TGCAGTGCTAGCGGGACAGGCCCTGGGCAGCCCCAGCATTTT. It specifies CSASGTGPGQPQHF.

The rearrangement links TRBV24-1 to TRBJ2-3; D is ambiguous. Trimming took 0 bases from V and 0 from J, leaving 6 bases between them. The CDR3 is 15 amino acids. Germline V gene lookup returns CDR1 KGHDR and CDR2 SFDVKD. The CDR3 is CATSDLPGSTDTQYF. In DNA, the CDR3 is TGTGCCACCAGTGATTTGCCGGGTAGCACAGATACGCAGTATTTT.